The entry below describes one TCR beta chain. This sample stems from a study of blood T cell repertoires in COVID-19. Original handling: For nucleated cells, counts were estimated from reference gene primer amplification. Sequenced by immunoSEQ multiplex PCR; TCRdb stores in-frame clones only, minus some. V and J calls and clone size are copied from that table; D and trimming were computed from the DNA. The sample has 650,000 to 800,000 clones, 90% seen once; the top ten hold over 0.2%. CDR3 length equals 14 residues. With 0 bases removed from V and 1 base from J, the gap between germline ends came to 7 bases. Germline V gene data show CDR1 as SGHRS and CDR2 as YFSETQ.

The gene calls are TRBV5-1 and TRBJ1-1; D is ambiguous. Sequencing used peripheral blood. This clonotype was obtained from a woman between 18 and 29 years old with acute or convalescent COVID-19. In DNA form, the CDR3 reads TGCGCCAGCAGCTTGGTATCTTCGAACACTGAAGCTTTCTTT. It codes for CASSLVSSNTEAFF.